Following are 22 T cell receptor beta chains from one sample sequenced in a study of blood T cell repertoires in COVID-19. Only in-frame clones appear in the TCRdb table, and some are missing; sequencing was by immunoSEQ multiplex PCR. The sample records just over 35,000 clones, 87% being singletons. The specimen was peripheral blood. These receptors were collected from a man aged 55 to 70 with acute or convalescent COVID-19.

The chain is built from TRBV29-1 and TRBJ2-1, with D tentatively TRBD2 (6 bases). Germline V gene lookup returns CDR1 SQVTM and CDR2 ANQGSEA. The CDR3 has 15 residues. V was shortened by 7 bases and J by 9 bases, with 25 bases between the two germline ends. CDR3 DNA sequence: TGCAGCGCCGGAGGAGCGGGTCGTGGGTTAGGTGAGCAGTTCTTC. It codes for CSAGGAGRGLGEQFF.

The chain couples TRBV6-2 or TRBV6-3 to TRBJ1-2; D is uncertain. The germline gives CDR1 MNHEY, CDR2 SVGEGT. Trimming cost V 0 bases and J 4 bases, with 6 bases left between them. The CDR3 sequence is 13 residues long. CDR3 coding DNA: TGTGCCAGCAGTTACTCGAGGGTCTATGGCTACACCTTC. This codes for CASSYSRVYGYTF.

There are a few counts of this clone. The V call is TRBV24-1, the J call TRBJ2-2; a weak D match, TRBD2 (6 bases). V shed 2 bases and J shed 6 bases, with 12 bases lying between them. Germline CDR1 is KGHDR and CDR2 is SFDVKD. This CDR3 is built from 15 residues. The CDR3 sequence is CATSDSRSGAGELFF. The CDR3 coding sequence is TGTGCCACCAGTGATTCTCGTTCGGGGGCCGGGGAGCTGTTTTTT.

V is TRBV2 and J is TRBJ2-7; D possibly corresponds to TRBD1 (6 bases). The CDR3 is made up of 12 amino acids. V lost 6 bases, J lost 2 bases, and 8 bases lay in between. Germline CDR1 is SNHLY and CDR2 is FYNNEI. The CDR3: CASRGATYEQYV. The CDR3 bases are TGTGCCAGCAGGGGGGCCACCTACGAGCAGTACGTC.

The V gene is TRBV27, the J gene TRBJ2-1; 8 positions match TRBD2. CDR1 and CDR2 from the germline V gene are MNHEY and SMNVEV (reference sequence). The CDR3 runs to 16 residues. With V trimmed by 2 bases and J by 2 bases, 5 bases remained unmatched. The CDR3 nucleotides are TGTGCCAGCAGTTTAGAGGTTAGCGGGACCTACAATGAGCAGTTCTTC. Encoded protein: CASSLEVSGTYNEQFF.

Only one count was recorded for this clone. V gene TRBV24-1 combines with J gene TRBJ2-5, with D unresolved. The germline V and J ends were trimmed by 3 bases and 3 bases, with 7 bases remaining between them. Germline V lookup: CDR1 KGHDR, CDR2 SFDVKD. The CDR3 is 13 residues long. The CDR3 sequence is CATSDAAEETQYF. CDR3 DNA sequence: TGTGCCACCAGTGATGCGGCAGAAGAGACCCAGTACTTC.

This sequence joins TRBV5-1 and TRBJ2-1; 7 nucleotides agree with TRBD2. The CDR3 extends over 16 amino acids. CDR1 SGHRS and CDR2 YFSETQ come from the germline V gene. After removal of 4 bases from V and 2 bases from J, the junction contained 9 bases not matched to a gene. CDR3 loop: CASSLDGLAAYNEQFF. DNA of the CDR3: TGCGCCAGCAGCCTTGACGGGCTAGCGGCCTACAATGAGCAGTTCTTC.

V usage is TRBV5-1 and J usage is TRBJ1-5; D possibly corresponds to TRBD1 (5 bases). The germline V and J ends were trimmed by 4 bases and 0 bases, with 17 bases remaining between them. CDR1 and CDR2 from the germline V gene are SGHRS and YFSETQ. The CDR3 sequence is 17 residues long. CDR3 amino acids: CASSPTVGVDSNQPQHF. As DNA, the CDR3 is TGCGCCAGCAGCCCGACAGTCGGAGTGGATAGCAATCAGCCCCAGCATTTT.

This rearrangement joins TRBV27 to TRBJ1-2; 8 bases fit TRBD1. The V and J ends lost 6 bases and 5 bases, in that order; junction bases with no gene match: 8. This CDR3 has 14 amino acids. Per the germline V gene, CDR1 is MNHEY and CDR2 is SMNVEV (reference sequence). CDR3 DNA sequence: TGTGCCAGCAGCCAGGGGGCGGAAATTTATGGCTACACCTTC. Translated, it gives CASSQGAEIYGYTF.

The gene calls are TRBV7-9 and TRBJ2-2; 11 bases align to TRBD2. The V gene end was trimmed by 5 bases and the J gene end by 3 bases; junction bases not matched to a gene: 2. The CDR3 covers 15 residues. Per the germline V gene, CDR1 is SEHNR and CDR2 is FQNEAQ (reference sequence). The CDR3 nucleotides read TGTGCCAGCAGCCGACTAGCGGGGTACACCGGGGAGCTGTTTTTT. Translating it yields CASSRLAGYTGELFF.

The DNA for the CDR3 is TGCGCCAGCAGCTTTGGCGGGCCAAACACCGGGGAGCTGTTTTTT. Translation gives CASSFGGPNTGELFF. V usage is TRBV5-1 and J usage is TRBJ2-2; tentatively, D is TRBD2 (5 bases). Germline CDR1 is SGHRS and CDR2 is YFSETQ. The CDR3 runs 15 residues. Deletions cut 2 bases from V and 2 bases from J, with 10 bases between. Drawing the rest from reference TRBV5-1 and TRBJ2-2, the complete variable domain is KAGVTQTPRYLIKTRGQQVTLSCSPISGHRSVSWYQQTPGQGLQFLFEYFSETQRNKGNFPGRFSGRQFSNSRSEMNVSTLELGDSALYLCASSFGGPNTGELFFGEGSRLTVL.

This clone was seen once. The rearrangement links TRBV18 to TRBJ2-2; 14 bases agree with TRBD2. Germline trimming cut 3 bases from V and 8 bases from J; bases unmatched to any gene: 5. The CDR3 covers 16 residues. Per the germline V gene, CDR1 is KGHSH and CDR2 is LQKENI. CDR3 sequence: CASSPGTSGRSGELFF. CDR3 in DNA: TGTGCCAGCTCACCGGGGACTAGCGGGAGATCGGGGGAGCTGTTTTTT.

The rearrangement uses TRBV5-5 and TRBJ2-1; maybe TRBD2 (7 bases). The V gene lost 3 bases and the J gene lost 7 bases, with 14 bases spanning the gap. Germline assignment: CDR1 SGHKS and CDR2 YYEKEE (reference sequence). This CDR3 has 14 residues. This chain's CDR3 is CASSWGQGGNEQFF. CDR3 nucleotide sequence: TGTGCCAGCAGCTGGGGGCAGGGAGGGAATGAGCAGTTCTTC. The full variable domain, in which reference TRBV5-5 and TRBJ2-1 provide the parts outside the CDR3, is DAGVTQSPTHLIKTRGQQVTLRCSPISGHKSVSWYQQVLGQGPQFIFQYYEKEERGRGNFPDRFSARQFPNYSSELNVNALLLGDSALYLCASSWGQGGNEQFFGPGTRLTVL.

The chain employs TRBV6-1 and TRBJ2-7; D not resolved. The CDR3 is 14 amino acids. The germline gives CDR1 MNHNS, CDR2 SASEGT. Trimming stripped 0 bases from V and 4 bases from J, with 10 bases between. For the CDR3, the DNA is TGTGCCAGCAGTGAAGCCCTCAGAGGATACGAGCAGTACGTC. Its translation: CASSEALRGYEQYV.

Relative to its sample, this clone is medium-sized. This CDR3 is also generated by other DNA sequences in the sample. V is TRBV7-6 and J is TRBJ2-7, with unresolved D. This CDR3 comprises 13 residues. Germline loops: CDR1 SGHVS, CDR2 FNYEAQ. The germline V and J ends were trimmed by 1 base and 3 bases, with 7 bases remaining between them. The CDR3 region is CASSLGPNYEQYV. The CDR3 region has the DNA TGTGCCAGCAGCTTAGGGCCAAACTACGAGCAGTACGTC.

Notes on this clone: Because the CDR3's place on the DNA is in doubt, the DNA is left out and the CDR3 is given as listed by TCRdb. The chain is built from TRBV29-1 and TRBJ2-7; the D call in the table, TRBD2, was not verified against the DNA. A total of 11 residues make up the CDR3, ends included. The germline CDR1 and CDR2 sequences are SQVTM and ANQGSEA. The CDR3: CSVGIGSSEYV.

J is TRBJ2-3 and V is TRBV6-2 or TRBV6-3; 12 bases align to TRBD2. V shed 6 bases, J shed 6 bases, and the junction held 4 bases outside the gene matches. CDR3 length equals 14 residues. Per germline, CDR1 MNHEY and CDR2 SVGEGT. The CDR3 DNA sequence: TGTGCCAGCAGCAGACTAGCGGGAGCTGATACGCAGTATTTT. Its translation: CASSRLAGADTQYF.

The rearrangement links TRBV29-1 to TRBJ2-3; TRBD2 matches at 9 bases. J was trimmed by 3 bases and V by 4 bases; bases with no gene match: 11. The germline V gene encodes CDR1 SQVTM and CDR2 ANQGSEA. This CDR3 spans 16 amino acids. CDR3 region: CSVAGTSSKGTDTQYF. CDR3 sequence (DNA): TGCAGCGTTGCCGGGACTAGCAGTAAGGGGACAGATACGCAGTATTTT.

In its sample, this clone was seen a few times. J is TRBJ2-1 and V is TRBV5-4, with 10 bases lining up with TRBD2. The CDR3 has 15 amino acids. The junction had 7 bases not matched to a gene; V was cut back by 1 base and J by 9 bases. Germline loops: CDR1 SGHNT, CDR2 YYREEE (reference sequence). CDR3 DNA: TGTGCCAGCAGCTTGCTAGCGGGAGAGTTGGGTGAGCAGTTCTTC. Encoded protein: CASSLLAGELGEQFF.

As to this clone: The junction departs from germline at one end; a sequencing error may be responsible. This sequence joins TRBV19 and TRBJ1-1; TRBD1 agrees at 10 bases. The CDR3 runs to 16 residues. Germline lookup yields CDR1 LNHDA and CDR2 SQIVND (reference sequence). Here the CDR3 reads CASSPEGAGTGALKYF. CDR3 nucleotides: TGTGCCAGTAGTCCAGAGGGGGCCGGGACAGGGGCACTCAAATACTTT. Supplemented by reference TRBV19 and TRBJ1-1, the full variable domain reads DGGITQSPKYLFRKEGQNVTLSCEQNLNHDAMYWYRQDPGQGLRLIYYSQIVNDFQKGDIAEGYSVSREKKESFPLTVTSAQKNPTAFYLCASSPEGAGTGALKYFGQGTRLTVV.

CDR3 region: CASSMVLFSEQYV. The DNA for the CDR3 is TGTGCCAGCAGCATGGTGCTATTTTCTGAGCAGTACGTC. The chain uses TRBV14 and TRBJ2-7; D is uncertain. Germline V gene sequence: CDR1 SGHDN, CDR2 FVKESK. V was cut by 5 bases and J by 7 bases, with 15 bases left in between. The CDR3 is 13 amino acids.

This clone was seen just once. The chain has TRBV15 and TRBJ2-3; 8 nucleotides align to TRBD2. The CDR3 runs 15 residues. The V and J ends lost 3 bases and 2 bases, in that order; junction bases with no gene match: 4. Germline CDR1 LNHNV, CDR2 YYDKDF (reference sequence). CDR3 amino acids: CATSRSSGYTDTQYF. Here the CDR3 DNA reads TGTGCCACCAGCAGGTCTAGCGGGTACACAGATACGCAGTATTTT.